These 6 T cell receptor beta chains share one sample of origin, sequenced in a study of regulatory T cells in long-lasting Graves disease. Combining iRepertoire HTBI primers with Arm-PCR of CDR3 regions, the authors built TCR beta libraries. TCRdb redid the calling of the multiplex PCR reads with MiXCR, one entry per CDR3 protein. The sample consists of about 220,000 distinct CDR3 sequences, approximately 16% of them appearing once. Time point defined: newly diagnosed GD, antithyroid drugs for less than 3 months. RNA extracted from PBMCs served as the sequencing template. Here the sequenced sample was peripheral blood mononuclear cells (PBMCs), taken at new diagnosis, from a patient treated with antithyroid drugs. The receptors originated from a female donor with Graves disease.

The genes are TRBV24-1 and TRBJ2-7; D is unclear. This CDR3 is built from 13 residues. Germline CDR1 is KGHDR and CDR2 is SFDVKD. Trimming pared 4 bases from V and 3 bases from J, leaving 9 bases between. This CDR3 is CATSDGSFYEQYF. In nucleotides, the CDR3 is TGTGCCACCAGTGACGGCAGCTTCTACGAGCAGTACTTC.

With regard to this clonotype: This may come from a read error, since a much larger clone is one base off. The chain uses TRBV6-1 and TRBJ2-2, with 9 bases matching TRBD2. The CDR3 runs to 15 residues. The J segment lost 6 bases and the V segment lost 10 bases, leaving 12 bases of the junction unmatched. CDR1 MNHNS and CDR2 SASEGT come from the germline V gene. As DNA, the CDR3 is TGTGCCACTTCTCCGGGACTAGCTTCTCCCGGGGAGCTGTTTTTT. It encodes CATSPGLASPGELFF.

This clonotype was detected ten times or more. The gene calls are TRBV6-2 or TRBV6-3 and TRBJ2-1, with D perhaps matching TRBD1 (6 bases). The CDR3 spans 13 residues. CDR1 is MNHEY and CDR2 is SVGEGT in the germline V gene. V shed 5 bases and J shed 6 bases, with 11 bases lying between them. The CDR3: CASSTQQGNEQFF. The CDR3 coding sequence is TGTGCCAGCAGTACACAACAGGGCAATGAGCAGTTCTTC.

This clonotype was counted at least ten times. The rearrangement links TRBV7-9 to TRBJ2-1, with TRBD2 as a possible D gene (6 bases). Germline V lookup: CDR1 SEHNR, CDR2 FQNEAQ (reference sequence). Trimming removed 1 base at V and 6 bases at J, with 16 bases between. The length of the CDR3 is 16 residues. The CDR3 coding sequence is TGTGCCAGCAGCTTAGGCGGGACGTCCCTCCGCAATGAGCAGTTCTTC. It is translated as CASSLGGTSLRNEQFF.

This clonotype was observed at least ten times. The chain couples TRBV2 to TRBJ1-5; tentatively, D is TRBD1 (5 bases). Germline assignment: CDR1 SNHLY and CDR2 FYNNEI. V lost 7 bases, J lost 0 bases, and 13 bases lay in between. CDR3 size: 15 residues. CDR3 residues: CASNSGGTSNQPQHF. As DNA, the CDR3 is TGTGCCAGCAATAGTGGGGGGACTAGCAATCAGCCCCAGCATTTT.

This clonotype was seen a handful of times. The CDR3 loop is CASSFVQRSTIYF. Written as DNA, the CDR3 is TGTGCCAGCAGCTTCGTCCAGCGGAGCACCATATATTTT. The V gene is TRBV7-9, the J gene TRBJ1-3; D gene ambiguous. V was clipped by 3 bases and J by 9 bases, with 12 bases between them. The CDR3 is made up of 13 amino acids. CDR1 is SEHNR and CDR2 is FQNEAQ in the germline V gene (reference sequence). Full variable domain (missing parts from reference TRBV7-9 and TRBJ1-3): DTGVSQNPRHKITKRGQNVTFRCDPISEHNRLYWYRQTLGQGPEFLTYFQNEAQLEKSRLLSDRFSAERPKGSFSTLEIQRTEQGDSAMYLCASSFVQRSTIYFGEGSWLTVV.